The text below deals with one T cell receptor beta chain. The antigen is not known. This entry belongs to a study of Tregs in tolerant kidney transplant recipients. Study-level findings and limits: Antigen-driven expansion was suggested because donor-specific Tregs expanded more than all Tregs in tolerant patients. No direct test of biological reproducibility was done here. Some patients' samples used different primers over time, so nucleotide sequences weren't comparable.

Mixed chimerism was transient after nonmyeloablative marrow transplants from related graft donors. Unstimulated Tregs (CD4+CD25+CD127-) and CD4+CD25- non-Tregs were sorted from PBMCs. Per germline, CDR1 LNHDA and CDR2 SQIVND (reference sequence). This CDR3 has 14 residues. Trimming left V 8 bases short and J 3 bases short, with 17 bases between. The method was immunoSEQ multiplex PCR; TCRdb's version includes in-frame clones alone and lacks a portion of them. The data contain tens of thousands of clones, roughly 93% of them singletons. The TCR was taken from a human patient who received a combined kidney and bone marrow transplant. The graft donor may have contributed some T cells. This sequence joins TRBV19 and TRBJ2-7, with D tentatively TRBD1 (5 bases). This sample comprised CD4+ T cells from blood (PBMCs), obtained 12 months after the transplant. The CDR3 sequence: CASASPSQGYEQYF. CDR3 bases: TGTGCCAGTGCAAGTCCCAGTCAGGGCTACGAGCAGTACTTC.